By sample fraction, the clone carrying this TCR beta chain is medium-sized. Documented time point: sample taken at primary tumor resection. Whole RNA obtained from tumor, nontumor lung or frozen PBMC underwent sequencing without sorting. The sample originates from a study of spatial heterogeneity in lung cancer. CDR1 and CDR2 (germline): SQVTM, ANQGSEA. CDR3 length equals 11 residues. The V and J ends lost 8 bases and 1 base respectively, with 6 bases between them. Using its own MiXCR run on the 5' RACE reads, TCRdb lists one record per CDR3 protein. Of 9,500 to 12,000 distinct CDR3 sequences listed, over 6% are singletons.

This chain connects TRBV29-1 to TRBJ2-1; D unclear. The sample consisted of PBMCs, taken at surgery. The receptor was derived from a male donor with early-stage non-small cell lung cancer. The CDR3 region is CSTESYNEQFF. The CDR3 DNA sequence: TGCAGCACCGAGTCCTACAATGAGCAGTTCTTC.